Included here is one T cell receptor beta chain sequence, with context. Its antigen remains unidentified. CDR3 size: 15 residues. Germline V lookup: CDR1 SEHNR, CDR2 FQNEAQ (reference sequence). For both chains, the TCRalpha and TCRbeta cDNA went through two nested PCRs of approximately 16 and 10 cycles. TCRdb reprocessed the 5' RACE reads, with one entry per CDR3 protein and no DNA. Found here are roughly 330,000 distinct CDR3 sequences; the top ten clones hold over 2%. These data are taken from a study of monozygotic twins with inflammatory bowel disease. General study points: Compared with healthy twins, IBD patients shared fewer clonotypes with others, especially with disease activity.

The TCR comes from a human donor with ulcerative colitis or Crohn's disease, or a healthy co-twin of an affected twin (not recorded which). This chain uses TRBV7-9 with TRBJ2-3; TCRdb's D gene call, TRBD1, goes unchecked for lack of DNA. Sequenced: blood. The CDR3 spells CASMMPGQGFGTQYF.